This is a list of T cell receptor beta chains from one sample in a study of spatial heterogeneity in lung cancer. Each CDR3 protein is one row after TCRdb ran MiXCR on the 5' RACE reads. Of roughly 11,000 distinct CDR3 sequences listed, about 15% were seen once; the top ten hold roughly 16%. Material: lung tumor tissue, obtained at surgery. The receptors come from a male donor with early-stage non-small cell lung cancer. Each CDR3 is given with its conserved first and last residue. Each record gives: J gene, D gene, clone size, V gene, CDR3 DNA, CDR3 protein. D genes are given only for firm matches. The size entry is marked missing in some rows and otherwise reads once, few, many or a size class.

TRBJ2-3 | - | few | TRBV5-1 | TGCGCCAGCAGCTTGAGAGGCGATACAGATACGCAGTATTTT | CASSLRGDTDTQYF
TRBJ1-4 | - | medium-sized | TRBV4-1 | TGCGCCAGCAGCCAGGGTAATGCCCCACATAATGAAAAACTGTTTTTT | CASSQGNAPHNEKLFF
TRBJ2-4 | TRBD2 | many | TRBV5-4 | TGTGCCAGCAGCTTGGCCGGGGAGGGCAACATTCAGTACTTC | CASSLAGEGNIQYF
TRBJ2-6 | - | - | TRBV6-5 | TGTGCCAGCAGCCGGACGGGGGCCAACGTCCTGACTTTC | CASSRTGANVLTF
TRBJ1-4 | TRBD1 | - | TRBV20-1 | TGCAGTGCTTCGCGGGACAGGGGAAATGAAAAACTGTTTTTT | CSASRDRGNEKLFF
TRBJ2-5 | - | many | TRBV20-1 | TGCAGTGCTAACTTCGCGGGGAATCCTGGCGAGACCCAGTACTTC | CSANFAGNPGETQYF
TRBJ1-2 | - | medium-sized | TRBV6-5 | TGTGCCAGCAGTCTAACGAAGTCGACTGCCGGGGGCTACACCTTC | CASSLTKSTAGGYTF
TRBJ1-3 | - | - | TRBV11-2 | TGTGCCAGCAGCCCATGGTCTGGAAACACCATATATTTT | CASSPWSGNTIYF
TRBJ2-6 | - | medium-sized | TRBV15 | TGTGCCACCAGCAGAGTCCCTTCCAACGTCCTGACTTTC | CATSRVPSNVLTF
TRBJ2-1 | - | - | TRBV6-2/TRBV6-3 | TGTGCCAGCAGTTACGATCTAGTAGGTGAGCAGTTCTTC | CASSYDLVGEQFF